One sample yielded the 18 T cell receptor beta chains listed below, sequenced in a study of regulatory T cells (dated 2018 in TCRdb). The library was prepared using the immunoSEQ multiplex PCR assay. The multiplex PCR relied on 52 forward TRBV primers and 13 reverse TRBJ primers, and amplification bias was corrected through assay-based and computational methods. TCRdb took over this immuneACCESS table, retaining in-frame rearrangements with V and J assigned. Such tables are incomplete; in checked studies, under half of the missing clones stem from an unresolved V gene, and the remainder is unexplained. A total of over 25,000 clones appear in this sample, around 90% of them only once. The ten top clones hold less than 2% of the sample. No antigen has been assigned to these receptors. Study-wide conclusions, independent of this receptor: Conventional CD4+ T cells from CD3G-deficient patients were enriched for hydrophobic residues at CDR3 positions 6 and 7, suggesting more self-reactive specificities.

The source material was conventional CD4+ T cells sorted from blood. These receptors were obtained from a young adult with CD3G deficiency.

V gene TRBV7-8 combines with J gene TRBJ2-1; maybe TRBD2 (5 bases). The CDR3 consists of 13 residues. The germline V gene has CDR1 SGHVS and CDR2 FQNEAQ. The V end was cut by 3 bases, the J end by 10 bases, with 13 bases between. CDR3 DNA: TGTGCCAGCAGCTTCGGGCACACGGGGGAGCAGTTCTTC. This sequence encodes CASSFGHTGEQFF.

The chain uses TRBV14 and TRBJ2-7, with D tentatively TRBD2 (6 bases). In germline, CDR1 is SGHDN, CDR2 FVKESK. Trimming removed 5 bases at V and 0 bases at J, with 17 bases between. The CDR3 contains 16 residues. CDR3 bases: TGTGCCAGCAGCTTTTCCCGGGGGTCCAGCTCCTACGAGCAGTACTTC. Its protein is CASSFSRGSSSYEQYF.

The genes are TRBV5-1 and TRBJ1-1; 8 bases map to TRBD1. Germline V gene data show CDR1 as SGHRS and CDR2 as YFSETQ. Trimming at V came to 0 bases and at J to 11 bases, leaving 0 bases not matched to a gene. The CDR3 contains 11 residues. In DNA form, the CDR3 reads TGCGCCAGCAGCTTGGGACAGGGGGCTTTCTTT. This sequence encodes CASSLGQGAFF.

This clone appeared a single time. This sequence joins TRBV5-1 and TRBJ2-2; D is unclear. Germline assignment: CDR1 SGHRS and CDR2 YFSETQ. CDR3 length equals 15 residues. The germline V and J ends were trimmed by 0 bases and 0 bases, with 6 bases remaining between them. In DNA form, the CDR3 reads TGCGCCAGCAGCTTGGCCAAGGCGAACACCGGGGAGCTGTTTTTT. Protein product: CASSLAKANTGELFF.

For the CDR3, the DNA is TGTGCCATCAGACCGAGTGGGGAGAGCACCGGGGAGCTGTTTTTT. It specifies CAIRPSGESTGELFF. This sequence joins TRBV10-3 and TRBJ2-2, with D perhaps matching TRBD2 (5 bases). From germline, CDR1 is ENHRY and CDR2 SYGVKD. The CDR3 runs to 15 residues. V lost 6 bases to trimming and J lost 4 bases, with 15 bases between them.

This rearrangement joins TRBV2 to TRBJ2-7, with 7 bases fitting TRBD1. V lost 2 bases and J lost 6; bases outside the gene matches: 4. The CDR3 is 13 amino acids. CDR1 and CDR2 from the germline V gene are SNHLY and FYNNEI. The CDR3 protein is CASSEQGEREQYF. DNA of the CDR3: TGTGCCAGCAGTGAACAGGGGGAACGCGAGCAGTACTTC.

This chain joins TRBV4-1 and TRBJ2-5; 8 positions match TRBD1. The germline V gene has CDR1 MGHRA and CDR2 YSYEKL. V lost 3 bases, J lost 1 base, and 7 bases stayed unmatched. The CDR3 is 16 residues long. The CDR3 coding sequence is TGCGCCAGCAGCCAGGGGACAGGCGCCCTCCAAGAGACCCAGTACTTC. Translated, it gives CASSQGTGALQETQYF.

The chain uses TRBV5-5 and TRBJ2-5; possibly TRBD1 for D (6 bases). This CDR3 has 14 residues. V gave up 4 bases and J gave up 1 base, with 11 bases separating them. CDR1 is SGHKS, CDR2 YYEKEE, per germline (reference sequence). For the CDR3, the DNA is TGTGCCAGCAGCCCGGGACACCCCCAAGAGACCCAGTACTTC. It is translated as CASSPGHPQETQYF.

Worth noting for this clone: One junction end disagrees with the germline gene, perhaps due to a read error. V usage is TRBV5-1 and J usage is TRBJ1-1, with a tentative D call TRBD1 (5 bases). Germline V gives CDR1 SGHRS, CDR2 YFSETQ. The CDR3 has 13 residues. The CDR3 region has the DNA TGCGCCAGCACCTTGGACACGAACACTGAAGCTTTCTTT. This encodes CASTLDTNTEAFF.

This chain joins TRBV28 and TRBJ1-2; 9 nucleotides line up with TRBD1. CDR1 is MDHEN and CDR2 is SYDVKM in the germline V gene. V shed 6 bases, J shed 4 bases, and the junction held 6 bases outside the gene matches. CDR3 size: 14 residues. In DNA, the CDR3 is TGTGCCAGCAGGCCTGCGGACAGGGGCTATGGCTACACCTTC. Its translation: CASRPADRGYGYTF.

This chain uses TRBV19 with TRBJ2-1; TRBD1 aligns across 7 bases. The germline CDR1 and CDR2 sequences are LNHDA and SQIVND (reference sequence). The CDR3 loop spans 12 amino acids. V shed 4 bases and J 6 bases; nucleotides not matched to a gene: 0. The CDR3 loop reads CASSNRGNEQFF. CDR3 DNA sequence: TGTGCCAGTAGTAACAGGGGCAATGAGCAGTTCTTC. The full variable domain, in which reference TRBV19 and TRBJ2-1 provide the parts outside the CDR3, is DGGITQSPKYLFRKEGQNVTLSCEQNLNHDAMYWYRQDPGQGLRLIYYSQIVNDFQKGDIAEGYSVSREKKESFPLTVTSAQKNPTAFYLCASSNRGNEQFFGPGTRLTVL.

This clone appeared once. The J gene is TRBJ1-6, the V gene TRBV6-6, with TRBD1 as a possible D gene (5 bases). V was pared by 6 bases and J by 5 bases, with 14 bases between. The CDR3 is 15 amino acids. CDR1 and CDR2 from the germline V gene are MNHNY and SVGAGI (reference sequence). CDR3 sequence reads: CASRLSGINNSPLHF. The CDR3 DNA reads TGTGCCAGCAGGCTGTCAGGGATTAATAATTCACCCCTCCACTTT.

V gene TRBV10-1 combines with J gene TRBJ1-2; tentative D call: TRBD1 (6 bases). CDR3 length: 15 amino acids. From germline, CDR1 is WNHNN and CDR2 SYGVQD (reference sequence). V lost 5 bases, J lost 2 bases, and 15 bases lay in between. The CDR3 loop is CASSNCGGSNYGYTF. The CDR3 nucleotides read TGCGCCAGCAGTAACTGTGGGGGCTCAAACTATGGCTACACCTTC.

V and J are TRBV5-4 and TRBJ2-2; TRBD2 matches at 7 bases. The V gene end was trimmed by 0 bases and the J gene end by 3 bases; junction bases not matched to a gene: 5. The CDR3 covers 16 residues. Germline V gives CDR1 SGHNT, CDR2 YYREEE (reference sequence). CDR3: CASSLAGGFYTGELFF. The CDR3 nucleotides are TGTGCCAGCAGCTTGGCCGGGGGGTTCTACACCGGGGAGCTGTTTTTT.

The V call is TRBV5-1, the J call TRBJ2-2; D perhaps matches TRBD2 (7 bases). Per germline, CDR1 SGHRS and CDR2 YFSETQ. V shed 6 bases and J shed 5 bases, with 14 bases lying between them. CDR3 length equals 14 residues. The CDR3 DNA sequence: TGCGCCAGCACCCGGGGGGCGGAAACCGGGGAGCTGTTTTTT. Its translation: CASTRGAETGELFF.

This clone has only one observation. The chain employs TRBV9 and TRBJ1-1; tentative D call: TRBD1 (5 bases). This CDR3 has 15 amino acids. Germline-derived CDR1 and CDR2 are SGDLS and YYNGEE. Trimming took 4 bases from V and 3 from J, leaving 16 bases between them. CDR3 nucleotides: TGTGCCAGCAGCCCAGGTGGGGGAACCGACACTGAAGCTTTCTTT. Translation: CASSPGGGTDTEAFF.

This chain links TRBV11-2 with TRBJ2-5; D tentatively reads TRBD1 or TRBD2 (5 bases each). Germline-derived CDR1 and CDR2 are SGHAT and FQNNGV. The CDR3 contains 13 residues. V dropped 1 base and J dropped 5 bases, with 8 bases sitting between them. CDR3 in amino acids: CASSLGRDETQYF. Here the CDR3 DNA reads TGTGCCAGCAGCTTAGGCAGGGACGAGACCCAGTACTTC.

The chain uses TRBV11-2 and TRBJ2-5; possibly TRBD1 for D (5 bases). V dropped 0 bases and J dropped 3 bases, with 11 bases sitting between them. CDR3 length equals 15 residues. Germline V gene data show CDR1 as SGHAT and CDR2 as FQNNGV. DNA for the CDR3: TGTGCCAGCAGCTTAGAGGGCAGGGCGGAAGAGACCCAGTACTTC. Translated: CASSLEGRAEETQYF.